The rows below give T cell receptor beta chains drawn from one sample of a study of T cells in localized non-small cell lung cancer. Clones were read by immunoSEQ multiplex PCR, and TCRdb kept only the in-frame ones, dropping some. Of 45,000 to 65,000 clones listed, over 85% are singletons. Source: peripheral blood, taken before any cancer treatment. Source of these receptors: a man between 40 and 70 years old with stage I squamous cell lung carcinoma. Both conserved end residues are part of each CDR3.

TRBJ2-5 | TRBV11-3 | CASSLAGGETQYF
TRBJ2-5 | TRBV7-6 | CASSLETGFGETQYF
TRBJ2-7 | TRBV28 | CASSLSGTGYEQYF
TRBJ2-2 | TRBV9 | CASSLSNTGELFF
TRBJ2-3 | TRBV4-3 | CASSQGTGGGLSTDTQYF
TRBJ2-3 | TRBV5-1 | CASGVVGDTQYF
TRBJ1-1 | TRBV7-8 | CASSLLRAPNTEAFF
TRBJ1-1 | TRBV7-3 | CASSPQGADTEAFF
TRBJ2-3 | TRBV11-3 | CASSFGDTQYF
TRBJ2-7 | TRBV29-1 | CSVDGTGQPNEQYF
TRBJ2-5 | TRBV28 | CASSRRTPYTYRETQYF
TRBJ2-5 | TRBV7-8 | CASSPAGQETQYF
TRBJ1-1 | TRBV27 | CASSLYRGGRLAEAFF
TRBJ2-7 | TRBV4-3 | CASSQEIDTYEQYF
TRBJ2-5 | TRBV7-6 | CASSLGTSGETQYF
TRBJ1-1 | TRBV25-1 | CASSEGSGYAFF
TRBJ2-1 | TRBV9 | CASSGRADYNEQFF
TRBJ1-1 | TRBV2 | CASRDNTEAFF
TRBJ2-5 | TRBV7-9 | CARDLLEGETQYF
TRBJ1-1 | TRBV6-1 | CASSATGGWNTEAFF
TRBJ1-1 | TRBV30 | CAWEEAFF
TRBJ1-5 | TRBV19 | CASSANSNQPQHF
TRBJ2-6 | TRBV7-2 | CASSPGASNDGANVLTF
TRBJ1-1 | TRBV2 | CASSVGREYTEAFF
TRBJ2-3 | TRBV7-3 | CASSSTTGNAQYF
TRBJ2-1 | TRBV6-5 | CASSSPGTSYNEQFF
TRBJ2-7 | TRBV27 | CASRAIRSSYEQYF
TRBJ2-7 | TRBV7-9 | CASSPTGGRAYEQYF
TRBJ2-5 | TRBV28 | CASSSRGQQETQYF
TRBJ2-7 | TRBV5-8 | CASGPPDYEQYF
TRBJ2-1 | TRBV5-1 | CASSLGTRNQHNEQFF
TRBJ2-2 | TRBV10-2 | CASSETGGATGELFF
TRBJ2-1 | TRBV14 | CASSQVQRRGNEQFF
TRBJ2-5 | TRBV7-3 | CASSIGLAGGGQETQYF
TRBJ2-7 | TRBV11-3 | CASSLGFGTAYEQYF
TRBJ2-2 | TRBV18 | CASSPNAGGETGELFF
TRBJ2-3 | TRBV28 | CASSSPGTSGRVGDTQYF
TRBJ2-2 | TRBV6-6 | CASSPDGNTGELFF
TRBJ2-7 | TRBV7-8 | CASSLPGQGRSYEQYF